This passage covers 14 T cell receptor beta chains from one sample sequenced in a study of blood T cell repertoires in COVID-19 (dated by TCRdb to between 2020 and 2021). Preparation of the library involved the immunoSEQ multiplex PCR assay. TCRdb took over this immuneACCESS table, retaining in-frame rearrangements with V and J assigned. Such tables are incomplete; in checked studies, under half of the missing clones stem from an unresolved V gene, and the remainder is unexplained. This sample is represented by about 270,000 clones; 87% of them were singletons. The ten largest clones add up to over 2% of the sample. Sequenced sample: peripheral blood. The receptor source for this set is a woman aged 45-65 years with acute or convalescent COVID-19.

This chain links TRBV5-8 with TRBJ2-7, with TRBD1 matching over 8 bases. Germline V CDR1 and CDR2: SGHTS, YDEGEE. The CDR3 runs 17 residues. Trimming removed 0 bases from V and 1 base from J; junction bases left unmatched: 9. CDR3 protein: CASSLGLLRDRSYEQYF. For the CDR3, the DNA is TGTGCCAGCAGCTTGGGTTTGCTACGGGACAGGTCCTACGAGCAGTACTTC.

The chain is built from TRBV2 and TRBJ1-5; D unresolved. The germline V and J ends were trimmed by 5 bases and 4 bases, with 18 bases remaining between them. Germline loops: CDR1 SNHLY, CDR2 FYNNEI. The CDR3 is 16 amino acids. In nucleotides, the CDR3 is TGTGCCAGCAGTAGCGATCGAACTACGGGGAATCAGCCCCAGCATTTT. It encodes CASSSDRTTGNQPQHF.

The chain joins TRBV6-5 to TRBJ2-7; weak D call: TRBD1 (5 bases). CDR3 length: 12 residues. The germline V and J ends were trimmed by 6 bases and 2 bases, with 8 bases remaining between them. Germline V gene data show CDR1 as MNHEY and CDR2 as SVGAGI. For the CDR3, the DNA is TGTGCCAGCAGAAGGGGCCCCTACGAGCAGTACTTC. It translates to CASRRGPYEQYF.

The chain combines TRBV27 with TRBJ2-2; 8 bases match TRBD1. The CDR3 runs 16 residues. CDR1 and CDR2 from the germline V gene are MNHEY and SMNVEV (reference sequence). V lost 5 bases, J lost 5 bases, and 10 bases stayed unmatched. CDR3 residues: CASSLLDRVGTGELFF. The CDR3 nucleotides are TGTGCCAGCAGTCTATTGGACAGGGTGGGGACCGGGGAGCTGTTTTTT.

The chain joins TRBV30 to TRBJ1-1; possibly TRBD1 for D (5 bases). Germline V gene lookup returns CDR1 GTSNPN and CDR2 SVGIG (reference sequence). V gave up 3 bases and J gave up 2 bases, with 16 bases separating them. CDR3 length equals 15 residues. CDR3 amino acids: CAWSPLGRGNTEAFF. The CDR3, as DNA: TGTGCCTGGAGCCCATTAGGGAGGGGAAACACTGAAGCTTTCTTT.

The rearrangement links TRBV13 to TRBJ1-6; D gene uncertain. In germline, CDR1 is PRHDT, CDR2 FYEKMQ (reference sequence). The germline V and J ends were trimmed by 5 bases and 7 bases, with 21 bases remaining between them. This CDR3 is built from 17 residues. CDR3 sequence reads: CASSPRHQRSGNSPLHF. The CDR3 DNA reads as TGTGCCAGCAGCCCCCGTCACCAACGGAGCGGAAATTCACCCCTCCACTTT.

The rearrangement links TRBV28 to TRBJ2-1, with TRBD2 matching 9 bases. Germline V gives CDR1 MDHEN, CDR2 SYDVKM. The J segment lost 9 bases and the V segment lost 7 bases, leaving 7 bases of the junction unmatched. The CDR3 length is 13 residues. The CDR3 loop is CASIRSGRREQFF. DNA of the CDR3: TGTGCCAGCATACGGAGCGGGAGGCGTGAGCAGTTCTTC.

CDR3 nucleotide sequence: TGTGCCAGCAGTTTGCTCAGGGACAGGGCCTATGGCTACACCTTC. The encoded protein is CASSLLRDRAYGYTF. V is TRBV28 and J is TRBJ1-2; 9 bases align to TRBD1. The germline V gene encodes CDR1 MDHEN and CDR2 SYDVKM. V trimming: 3 bases; J trimming: 4 bases; junction bases outside the gene matches: 6. The CDR3 is made up of 15 amino acids.

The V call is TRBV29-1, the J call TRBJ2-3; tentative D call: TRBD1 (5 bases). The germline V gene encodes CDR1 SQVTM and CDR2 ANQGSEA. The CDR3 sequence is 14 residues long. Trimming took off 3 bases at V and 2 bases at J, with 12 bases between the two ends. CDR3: CSVDYRTPTDTQYF. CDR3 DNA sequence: TGCAGCGTTGATTATAGGACACCCACAGATACGCAGTATTTT.

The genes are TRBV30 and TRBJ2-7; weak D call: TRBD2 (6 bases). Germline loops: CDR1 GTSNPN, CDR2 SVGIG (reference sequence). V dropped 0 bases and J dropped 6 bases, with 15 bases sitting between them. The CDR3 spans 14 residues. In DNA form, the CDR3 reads TGTGCCTGGAGTGTATTGGGGGGACGGGGCGAGCAGTACTTC. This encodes CAWSVLGGRGEQYF.

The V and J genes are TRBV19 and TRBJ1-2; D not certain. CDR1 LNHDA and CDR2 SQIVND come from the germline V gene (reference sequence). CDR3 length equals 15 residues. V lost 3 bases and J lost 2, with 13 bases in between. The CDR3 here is CASSMLLWQNYGYTF. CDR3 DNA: TGTGCCAGTAGTATGTTACTATGGCAGAACTATGGCTACACCTTC.

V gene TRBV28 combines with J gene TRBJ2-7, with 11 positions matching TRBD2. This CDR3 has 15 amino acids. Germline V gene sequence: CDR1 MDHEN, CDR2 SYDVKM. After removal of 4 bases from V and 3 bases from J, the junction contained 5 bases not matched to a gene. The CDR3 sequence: CASSSGTSGLYEQYF. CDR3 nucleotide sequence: TGTGCCAGCAGTTCTGGGACTAGCGGCCTCTACGAGCAGTACTTC.

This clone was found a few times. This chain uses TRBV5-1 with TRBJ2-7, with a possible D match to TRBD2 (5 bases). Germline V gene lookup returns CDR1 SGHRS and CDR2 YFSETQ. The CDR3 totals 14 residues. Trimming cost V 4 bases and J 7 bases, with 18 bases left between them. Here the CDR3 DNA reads TGCGCCAGCAGCCCTGGACTCCGACTTGGAGAGCAGTACTTC. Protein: CASSPGLRLGEQYF.

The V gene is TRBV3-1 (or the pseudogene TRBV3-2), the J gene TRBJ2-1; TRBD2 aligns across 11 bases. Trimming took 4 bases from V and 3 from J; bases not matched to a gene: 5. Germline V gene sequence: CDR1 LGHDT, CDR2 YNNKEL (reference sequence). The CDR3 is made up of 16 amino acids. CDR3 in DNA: TGTGCCAGCAGCCCGGGACTAGCGGAGTACTACAATGAGCAGTTCTTC. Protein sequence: CASSPGLAEYYNEQFF.